The source of this T cell receptor beta chain is a study of blood T cells in healthy people across ages. At least ten counts were recorded for this clonotype. What it recognizes is unknown. Study-wide results and caveats: As age increased, TCR beta diversity per million T cells fell in a roughly linear fashion.

Alongside a J-beta primer mix, a sample-barcoded 5' primer served in a second PCR lasting roughly 6 to 12 cycles. TCRdb called the 5' RACE reads again in MiXCR, with one record for every CDR3 protein. The sample has about 1,800,000 distinct CDR3 sequences, 28% seen once. Per germline, CDR1 DFQATT and CDR2 SNEGSKA (reference sequence). The CDR3 is made up of 12 amino acids. Trimming removed 5 bases at V and 3 bases at J, with 8 bases between. This receptor was taken from a young woman in good health. Sequencing was carried out using blood. This rearrangement joins TRBV20-1 to TRBJ2-1; tentatively, D is TRBD1 or TRBD2 (5 bases each). This CDR3 reads CSAGDGYNEQFF. In nucleotides, the CDR3 is TGCAGTGCTGGGGACGGCTACAATGAGCAGTTCTTC.